What follows are 20 T cell receptor beta chains derived from one specimen sequenced in a study of CD8 T cells in ankylosing spondylitis. From the 5' RACE reads, TCRdb called clonotypes with MiXCR, one entry per CDR3 protein. This sample has 200,000 to 300,000 distinct CDR3 sequences, with over 9.5% found just once. Sequenced: blood, either unsorted or a sorted T cell fraction (not recorded which). These TCRs come from a male donor with ankylosing spondylitis or in good health (not recorded which).

This clonotype has only a few counts. J is TRBJ2-1 and V is TRBV5-5; D unresolved. Germline V lookup: CDR1 SGHKS, CDR2 YYEKEE (reference sequence). This CDR3 contains 16 residues. V lost 2 bases and J 6 bases, leaving 18 bases between the germline ends. CDR3 amino acids: CASSFPGTSETNEQFF. The CDR3 DNA reads as TGTGCCAGCAGCTTTCCGGGCACTTCGGAGACCAATGAGCAGTTCTTC.

This clonotype was seen a handful of times. This clone may be a read error of a much larger clone one base away. The rearrangement links TRBV10-3 to TRBJ2-7, with 8 bases matching TRBD2. Germline V lookup: CDR1 ENHRY, CDR2 SYGVKD. The CDR3 runs 12 residues. With V trimmed by 6 bases and J by 9 bases, 7 bases remained unmatched. The CDR3, as DNA: TGTGCCATCAGGGGAGGTAGCGGGGCGCAGTACTTC. This codes for CAIRGGSGAQYF.

V is TRBV27 and J is TRBJ1-1, with D unresolved. Trimming removed 1 base from V and 7 bases from J, with 7 bases in between. The CDR3 runs to 12 residues. Germline-derived CDR1 and CDR2 are MNHEY and SMNVEV (reference sequence). CDR3 sequence (DNA): TGTGCCAGCAGTTTATTAGGCCTTGAAGCTTTCTTT. It codes for CASSLLGLEAFF.

This clonotype was detected only a few times. This rearrangement joins TRBV27 to TRBJ2-7; D gene ambiguous. The CDR3 contains 13 residues. CDR1 and CDR2 from the germline V gene are MNHEY and SMNVEV (reference sequence). V lost 7 bases, J lost 0 bases, and 10 bases lay in between. The CDR3 loop reads CASMASSSYEQYF. As DNA, the CDR3 is TGTGCCAGCATGGCGTCGAGCTCCTACGAGCAGTACTTC.

The chain uses TRBV5-1 and TRBJ2-1; TRBD1 is a possible D gene (5 bases). Trimming stripped 4 bases from V and 6 bases from J, with 14 bases between. The germline V gene encodes CDR1 SGHRS and CDR2 YFSETQ. The CDR3 has 14 residues. CDR3 bases: TGCGCCAGCAGCCCCGACAGAATATTCAATGAGCAGTTCTTC. Translated: CASSPDRIFNEQFF.

Worth noting for this clonotype: Since a much larger clone is just one base distant, this may be a read error. The rearrangement joins TRBV3-1 to TRBJ2-1, with 11 bases fitting TRBD1. The CDR3 length is 17 residues. The germline V gene has CDR1 LGHDT and CDR2 YNNKEL (reference sequence). Unmatched junction bases numbered 16, after V lost 8 bases and J lost 7 bases. CDR3 sequence (DNA): TGTGCCAGCTGCCCCTTATTAAAGGGACAGGGGGTTAATGAGCAGTTCTTC. Protein product: CASCPLLKGQGVNEQFF.

This clonotype was found many times. The chain joins TRBV2 to TRBJ2-1, with unresolved D. CDR1 is SNHLY, CDR2 FYNNEI, per germline. The germline V and J ends were trimmed by 7 bases and 5 bases, with 18 bases remaining between them. The CDR3 is 15 residues long. In DNA form, the CDR3 reads TGTGCCAGCATCACCGACCCGCCCGGCAACAATGAGCAGTTCTTC. This sequence encodes CASITDPPGNNEQFF.

This clonotype came up many times. The chain has TRBV5-1 and TRBJ2-5; 9 bases map to TRBD1. V lost 1 base, J lost 5 bases, and 6 bases stayed unmatched. This CDR3 contains 15 residues. Per germline, CDR1 SGHRS and CDR2 YFSETQ. The CDR3, as DNA: TGCGCCAGCAGCTTGTCGGGACAGGGTTGGGAGACCCAGTACTTC. Its protein is CASSLSGQGWETQYF.

This clonotype was observed a handful of times. The chain has TRBV29-1 and TRBJ2-1; the D gene is possibly TRBD2 (6 bases). The CDR3 has 11 amino acids. Trimming took 4 bases from V and 6 from J, leaving 7 bases between them. Germline V gene sequence: CDR1 SQVTM, CDR2 ANQGSEA. CDR3 nucleotide sequence: TGCAGCGTTGGGGACTTCAATGAGCAGTTCTTC. Its translation is CSVGDFNEQFF.

This clonotype has just a few counts. This chain joins TRBV5-1 and TRBJ2-7; no clear D gene. V was pared by 3 bases and J by 6 bases, with 10 bases between. CDR3 length: 12 amino acids. Per the germline V gene, CDR1 is SGHRS and CDR2 is YFSETQ. The CDR3 spells CASSSRSLEQYF. The CDR3 DNA reads TGCGCCAGCAGCTCCAGGTCCCTCGAGCAGTACTTC.

The chain links TRBV14 to TRBJ2-7; D may match TRBD1 or TRBD2 (5 bases each). The CDR3 runs 15 residues. Trimming removed 3 bases from V and 3 bases from J, with 15 bases in between. From germline, CDR1 is SGHDN and CDR2 FVKESK. CDR3 DNA: TGTGCCAGCAGCCAGTCCGGGACGGTGAACTACGAGCAGTACTTC. It specifies CASSQSGTVNYEQYF. Full variable domain (missing parts from reference TRBV14 and TRBJ2-7): EAGVTQFPSHSVIEKGQTVTLRCDPISGHDNLYWYRRVMGKEIKFLLHFVKESKQDESGMPNNRFLAERTGGTYSTLKVQPAELEDSGVYFCASSQSGTVNYEQYFGPGTRLTVT.

At least ten counts were recorded for this clonotype. CDR3 sequence reads: CSVQTGGRSQHF. CDR3 bases: TGCAGTGTACAGACAGGGGGCAGGTCCCAGCATTTT. V usage is TRBV20-1 and J usage is TRBJ1-5; TRBD1 agrees at 10 bases. Germline CDR1 DFQATT, CDR2 SNEGSKA (reference sequence). The CDR3 contains 12 residues. Trimming removed 7 bases from V and 11 bases from J; junction bases left unmatched: 8.

The table lists this clonotype with many counts. The rearrangement uses TRBV4-2 and TRBJ1-2; D remains unclear. The CDR3 extends over 19 amino acids. V lost 0 bases, J lost 1 base, and 21 bases lay in between. In germline, CDR1 is LGHNA, CDR2 YNFKEQ. This chain's CDR3 is CASSQDQSWRLILNYGYTF. The CDR3 DNA is TGTGCCAGCAGCCAAGATCAAAGCTGGAGGTTGATCCTTAACTATGGCTACACCTTC.

This clonotype was counted a few times. V and J are TRBV7-2 and TRBJ2-3; D gene ambiguous. V lost 3 bases, J lost 0 bases, and 7 bases lay in between. The CDR3 is made up of 14 amino acids. Germline CDR1 SGHTA, CDR2 FQGNSA. CDR3 nucleotides: TGTGCCAGCAGCTTGACCTTAAGCACAGATACGCAGTATTTT. Amino acids: CASSLTLSTDTQYF.

Ten or more counts support this clonotype. J is TRBJ2-7 and V is TRBV29-1, with D tentatively TRBD1 (6 bases). V dropped 1 base and J dropped 1 base, with 11 bases sitting between them. The V gene's germline CDR1 is SQVTM and CDR2 ANQGSEA. This CDR3 spans 14 amino acids. CDR3 in amino acids: CSVEGGQPSYEQYF. CDR3 nucleotide sequence: TGCAGCGTTGAAGGGGGACAACCTTCCTACGAGCAGTACTTC.

This clonotype was seen more than once but under ten times. The V and J genes are TRBV7-9 and TRBJ1-1; weak D call: TRBD1 (6 bases). Germline V lookup: CDR1 SEHNR, CDR2 FQNEAQ (reference sequence). Trimming pared 8 bases from V and 5 bases from J, leaving 18 bases between. There are 14 residues in the CDR3. The CDR3 loop is CASAPGPGVTEAFF. CDR3 coding DNA: TGTGCCAGCGCTCCGGGGCCAGGGGTGACTGAAGCTTTCTTT.

In its sample, this clonotype was seen many times. The V and J genes are TRBV20-1 and TRBJ2-7; 14 bases fit TRBD2. The J segment lost 1 base and the V segment lost 1 base, leaving 12 bases of the junction unmatched. The CDR3 is made up of 19 amino acids. Germline CDR1 and CDR2: DFQATT and SNEGSKA (reference sequence). The CDR3 sequence is CSARGFGTSGSLGSYEQYF. The CDR3 nucleotides are TGCAGTGCTAGAGGGTTCGGGACTAGCGGGAGTTTGGGATCCTACGAGCAGTACTTC.

In this sample, this clonotype turned up a few times. J is TRBJ2-1 and V is TRBV11-3, with D perhaps TRBD2 (5 bases). The CDR3 extends over 13 amino acids. Germline CDR1 SGHNT, CDR2 YENEEA. Trimming left V 0 bases short and J 11 bases short, with 11 bases between. CDR3 sequence: CASSLDGGRQQFF. As DNA, the CDR3 is TGTGCCAGCAGCTTAGATGGAGGTAGGCAGCAGTTCTTC.

This clonotype was detected many times. CDR3 DNA sequence: TGTGCCAGCAGCCCGACACCACACACTGAAGCTTTCTTT. Translation gives CASSPTPHTEAFF. This chain joins TRBV7-2 and TRBJ1-1; D gene unclear. Trimming shortened V by 5 bases and J by 3 bases, and 10 bases separated the two germline ends. Germline V gene lookup returns CDR1 SGHTA and CDR2 FQGNSA. The CDR3 runs to 13 residues.

This clonotype was seen many times. The chain employs TRBV5-1 and TRBJ2-2; D remains ambiguous. V lost 0 bases, J lost 10 bases, and 10 bases lay in between. The CDR3 contains 13 residues. Germline V CDR1 and CDR2: SGHRS, YFSETQ. The CDR3 DNA reads TGCGCCAGCAGCTTGGAGGTTTCAATGGAGCTGTTTTTT. Protein sequence: CASSLEVSMELFF.